This TCR beta chain was recorded in a study of control samples from healthy donors and cancer patients. Some clones are missing from TCRdb's copy, which holds only in-frame ones; the method was immunoSEQ multiplex PCR. This sample has about 140,000 clones; about 91% occur once, and the top ten carry about 3.2%. CDR3 length: 14 residues. J gave up 4 bases and V 5 bases, and 8 bases lay outside the gene matches. Germline V gene lookup returns CDR1 SQVTM and CDR2 ANQGSEA. This TCR was sampled from a man aged 25 to 40 in good health. The chain combines TRBV29-1 with TRBJ1-3; TRBD1 matches at 7 bases. Sequenced sample: blood. CDR3 region: CSVLDRDIGNTIYF. CDR3 nucleotides: TGCAGCGTTTTAGACAGGGACATCGGAAACACCATATATTTT.